The 14 T cell receptor beta chains below all came from one sample that was sequenced in a study of control samples from healthy donors and cancer patients. Only in-frame clones appear in the TCRdb table, and some are missing; sequencing was by immunoSEQ multiplex PCR. The sample shows 110,000 or so clones, around 92% of them seen only once. The sequenced sample consisted of blood. These receptors were taken from a man aged 50 to 59 in good health.

V gene TRBV5-5 combines with J gene TRBJ2-7, with 11 bases lining up with TRBD1. In germline, CDR1 is SGHKS, CDR2 YYEKEE (reference sequence). After removal of 3 bases from V and 3 bases from J, the junction contained 2 bases not matched to a gene. CDR3 length equals 14 residues. The CDR3 loop is CASSWTGGRYEQYF. In DNA, the CDR3 is TGTGCCAGCAGCTGGACAGGGGGCCGCTACGAGCAGTACTTC.

In its sample, this clone was seen once. The chain combines TRBV2 with TRBJ1-1; D remains unclear. This CDR3 comprises 15 residues. From germline, CDR1 is SNHLY and CDR2 FYNNEI. Trimming removed 5 bases from V and 0 bases from J, with 13 bases in between. CDR3 DNA sequence: TGTGCCAGCAGTTATAGCGACCCACTGAACACTGAAGCTTTCTTT. It yields the protein CASSYSDPLNTEAFF. Variable domain in full (rest from reference TRBV2 and TRBJ1-1): EPEVTQTPSHQVTQMGQEVILRCVPISNHLYFYWYRQILGQKVEFLVSFYNNEISEKSEIFDDQFSVERPDGSNFTLKIRSTKLEDSAMYFCASSYSDPLNTEAFFGQGTRLTVV.

The chain has TRBV6-2 or TRBV6-3 and TRBJ1-6; D is possibly TRBD1 (6 bases). The CDR3 spans 15 residues. V lost 4 bases, J lost 6 bases, and 13 bases lay in between. Per the germline V gene, CDR1 is MNHEY and CDR2 is SVGEGT. As DNA, the CDR3 is TGTGCCAGCAGTTTTCAGGGGCGTACTAATTCACCCCTCCACTTT. Amino acids: CASSFQGRTNSPLHF.

The chain is built from TRBV12-3 or TRBV12-4 and TRBJ1-2, with 8 positions matching TRBD1. Trimming removed 6 bases from V and 6 bases from J; junction bases left unmatched: 3. The CDR3 extends over 12 amino acids. The CDR3 loop reads CASRTGANGYTF. In DNA form, the CDR3 reads TGTGCCAGCAGGACAGGGGCGAATGGCTACACCTTC.

The rearrangement uses TRBV14 and TRBJ1-1; D is unclear. CDR1 is SGHDN and CDR2 is FVKESK in the germline V gene. The CDR3 totals 14 residues. The V end was cut by 1 base, the J end by 5 bases, with 11 bases between. The CDR3 spells CASSQGSPGTEAFF. The CDR3 DNA sequence: TGTGCCAGCAGCCAAGGGTCCCCGGGAACTGAAGCTTTCTTT.

This chain links TRBV19 with TRBJ1-5, with D possibly TRBD1 on 5 matching bases. Trimming removed 3 bases at V and 0 bases at J, with 12 bases between. From germline, CDR1 is LNHDA and CDR2 SQIVND (reference sequence). The CDR3 covers 16 residues. CDR3 DNA sequence: TGTGCCAGTAGTATCGCGCGGGGGATTAGCAATCAGCCCCAGCATTTT. As protein: CASSIARGISNQPQHF.

This chain connects TRBV19 to TRBJ1-2, with D possibly being TRBD1 (6 bases). The germline gives CDR1 LNHDA, CDR2 SQIVND (reference sequence). CDR3 length: 12 amino acids. Between the trimmed V and J ends, which lost 1 base and 10 bases, there was a span of 10 bases. This CDR3 is CASSIVAGDYTF. CDR3 nucleotides: TGTGCCAGTAGTATAGTAGCAGGGGACTACACCTTC.

The chain combines TRBV7-8 with TRBJ1-5; tentatively, D is TRBD1 (6 bases). The germline V gene has CDR1 SGHVS and CDR2 FQNEAQ. The CDR3 runs 16 residues. Trimming took 5 bases from V and 0 from J, leaving 14 bases between them. In nucleotides, the CDR3 is TGTGCCAGCAGCGGGGGCGGACGGTATAGCAATCAGCCCCAGCATTTT. Amino acid sequence: CASSGGGRYSNQPQHF.

The chain carries TRBV5-4 and TRBJ1-1; D call uncertain. Trimming took off 3 bases at V and 1 base at J, with 10 bases between the two ends. CDR1 SGHNT and CDR2 YYREEE come from the germline V gene (reference sequence). The CDR3 totals 14 residues. The CDR3 is CASSSWTENTEAFF. The CDR3 region has the DNA TGTGCCAGCAGCTCTTGGACGGAGAACACTGAAGCTTTCTTT.

Only a few counts were recorded for this clone. The chain recombines TRBV12-3 or TRBV12-4 with TRBJ1-2, with D possibly TRBD1 on 6 matching bases. The V end lost 7 bases, the J end lost 4 bases, and 10 bases lay between the germline ends. This CDR3 is built from 12 residues. The CDR3 here is CASKGGAYGYTF. DNA for the CDR3: TGTGCCAGCAAGGGGGGAGCCTATGGCTACACCTTC.

This clone was detected a few times. The chain carries TRBV11-3 and TRBJ1-1; 7 bases agree with TRBD1. V lost 11 bases to trimming and J lost 3 bases; unmatched junction nucleotides: 3. This CDR3 is built from 11 residues. Germline V CDR1 and CDR2: SGHNT, YENEEA. CDR3 coding DNA: TGTGCCTCCCAGGGGGACACTGAAGCTTTCTTT. It specifies CASQGDTEAFF.

The chain joins TRBV5-4 to TRBJ1-1; TRBD1 matches 8 bases. Per the germline V gene, CDR1 is SGHNT and CDR2 is YYREEE (reference sequence). With 4 bases clipped from V and 4 bases from J, the junction kept 6 bases outside the gene matches. CDR3 length: 14 amino acids. CDR3 sequence reads: CASSRRDRSTEAFF. As DNA, the CDR3 is TGTGCCAGCAGCCGCAGGGACAGGAGCACTGAAGCTTTCTTT.

The J gene is TRBJ2-3, the V gene TRBV6-5; 10 nucleotides align to TRBD2. Germline-derived CDR1 and CDR2 are MNHEY and SVGAGI. V shed 6 bases and J 2 bases; nucleotides not matched to a gene: 5. The CDR3 totals 15 residues. In DNA form, the CDR3 reads TGTGCCAGCAGGCGGACTAGCGGCTACACAGATACGCAGTATTTT. Translated: CASRRTSGYTDTQYF.

The V gene is TRBV15, the J gene TRBJ1-1; D is ambiguous. The germline V gene encodes CDR1 LNHNV and CDR2 YYDKDF (reference sequence). This CDR3 has 15 residues. V lost 0 bases and J 4 bases, leaving 12 bases between the germline ends. The CDR3 DNA follows: TGTGCCACCAGCAGAGATCATGCGGGAAGCACTGAAGCTTTCTTT. Amino acids: CATSRDHAGSTEAFF.